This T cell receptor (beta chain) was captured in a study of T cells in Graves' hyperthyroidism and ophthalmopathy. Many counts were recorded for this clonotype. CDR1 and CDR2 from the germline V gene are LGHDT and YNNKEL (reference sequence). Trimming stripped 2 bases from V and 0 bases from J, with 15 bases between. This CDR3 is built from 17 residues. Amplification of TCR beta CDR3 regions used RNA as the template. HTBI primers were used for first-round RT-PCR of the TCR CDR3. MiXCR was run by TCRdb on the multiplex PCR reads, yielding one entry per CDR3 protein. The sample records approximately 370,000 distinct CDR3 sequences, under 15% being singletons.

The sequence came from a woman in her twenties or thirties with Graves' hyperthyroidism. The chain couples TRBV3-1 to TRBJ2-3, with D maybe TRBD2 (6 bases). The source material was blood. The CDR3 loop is CASSQTGLPPSTDTQYF. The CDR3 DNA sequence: TGTGCCAGCAGCCAAACGGGACTCCCACCTAGCACAGATACGCAGTATTTT.